This TCR beta chain emerged from a study of beta chain features in type 1 diabetes. General study points: Since sequencing was performed on cDNA, cells with high TCR expression could be over-represented.

In this sample, this clone turned up a few times. Its antigen is undetermined. In total, each donor contributed a single heparinised blood draw that averaged about 110 mL. Expressed TCRB transcripts were sequenced because the isolated RNA had all been reverse transcribed beforehand. The data were produced by immunoSEQ multiplex PCR, yet TCRdb's version contains in-frame clones alone and is incomplete. The sample contains approximately 380,000 clones, about 15% of which appear only once. This clonotype was sampled from a woman between 18 and 30 years old in good health. Input material: naive CD4+ T cells from blood.

The CDR3 region has the DNA TGTGCCTGGAGTCCGGGGATGAGTAATGAAAAACTGTTTTTT. The encoded protein is CAWSPGMSNEKLFF. This chain links TRBV30 with TRBJ1-4, with no clear D. This CDR3 has 14 amino acids. The germline CDR1 and CDR2 sequences are GTSNPN and SVGIG (reference sequence). V was shortened by 2 bases and J by 4 bases, with 11 bases between the two germline ends. Full variable domain (outside the CDR3, taken from reference TRBV30 and TRBJ1-4): SQTIHQWPATLVQPVGSPLSLECTVEGTSNPNLYWYRQAAGRGLQLLFYSVGIGQISSEVPQNLSASRPQDRQFILSSKKLLLSDSGFYLCAWSPGMSNEKLFFGSGTQLSVL.